Listed below are T cell receptor beta chains from one sample, sequenced in a study of cytomegalovirus exposure and HLA in healthy donors. Clones were sequenced by immunoSEQ multiplex PCR, and TCRdb holds only the in-frame ones, with some missing. The sample lists about 170,000 clones, around 78% seen once, with roughly 0.76% in the top ten. The sample was PBMCs. All receptors come from a female donor in good health and CMV-seronegative. Each CDR3 is given with its conserved first and last residue. Each record gives: J gene, clone size, D gene, V gene, CDR3 DNA, CDR3 protein. D genes are given only for firm matches. Part of the rows lack a size; the others show once, few, many or a class for expanded clones.

J gene: TRBJ2-7
clone size: NA
D gene: NA
V gene: TRBV7-8
CDR3 DNA: TGTGCCAGCAGCCCGACAGCGTCCTACGAGCAGTACTTC
CDR3 protein: CASSPTASYEQYF

J gene: TRBJ1-6
clone size: once
D gene: TRBD1
V gene: TRBV5-3
CDR3 DNA: TGTGCCAGAAGCTTGCTTATGGGACAGCTTAATTCACCCCTCCACTTT
CDR3 protein: CARSLLMGQLNSPLHF

J gene: TRBJ2-7
clone size: NA
D gene: NA
V gene: TRBV28
CDR3 DNA: TGTGCCAGCAGTAGTGGCGGCAGGGACTCCTACGAGCAGTACTTC
CDR3 protein: CASSSGGRDSYEQYF

J gene: TRBJ2-7
clone size: NA
D gene: TRBD2
V gene: TRBV27
CDR3 DNA: TGTGCCAGCAGTCCATTGGGAGGGACCTACGAGCAGTACTTC
CDR3 protein: CASSPLGGTYEQYF

J gene: TRBJ2-7
clone size: few
D gene: NA
V gene: TRBV11-1
CDR3 DNA: TGTGCCAGCAGCTTAAGTCGCAGATACTCCTACGAGCAGTACTTC
CDR3 protein: CASSLSRRYSYEQYF

J gene: TRBJ1-2
clone size: NA
D gene: NA
V gene: TRBV7-9
CDR3 DNA: TGTGCCAGCAGCTTAGAAACTCGCTATGGCTACACCTTC
CDR3 protein: CASSLETRYGYTF

J gene: TRBJ1-3
clone size: NA
D gene: NA
V gene: TRBV9
CDR3 DNA: TGTGCCAGCAGCGTAGGTACGAGCTCTGGAAACACCATATATTTT
CDR3 protein: CASSVGTSSGNTIYF

J gene: TRBJ2-3
clone size: NA
D gene: TRBD2
V gene: TRBV6-6
CDR3 DNA: TGTGCCAGCAGTTACCAAGCGGGGGGGGCAAATACGCAGTATTTT
CDR3 protein: CASSYQAGGANTQYF

J gene: TRBJ1-4
clone size: NA
D gene: TRBD1
V gene: TRBV11-2
CDR3 DNA: TGTGCCAGCAGCCCTCTCAGGGGGAGTTCAACTAATGAAAAACTGTTTTTT
CDR3 protein: CASSPLRGSSTNEKLFF

J gene: TRBJ2-7
clone size: NA
D gene: NA
V gene: TRBV2
CDR3 DNA: TGTGCCAGCTTCATGATGGGGGCGGGTGAGCAGTACTTC
CDR3 protein: CASFMMGAGEQYF

J gene: TRBJ2-5
clone size: NA
D gene: NA
V gene: TRBV27
CDR3 DNA: TGTGCCAGCAGAAGGCAGACTCAAGAGACCCAGTACTTC
CDR3 protein: CASRRQTQETQYF

J gene: TRBJ1-3
clone size: NA
D gene: NA
V gene: TRBV19
CDR3 DNA: TGTGCCAGTAGTGTAACCGGGACACTCAACTCTGGAAACACCATATATTTT
CDR3 protein: CASSVTGTLNSGNTIYF

J gene: TRBJ2-2
clone size: NA
D gene: NA
V gene: TRBV29-1
CDR3 DNA: TGCAGCGTTGAAGAGAGCGGGCGAAACACCGGGGAGCTGTTTTTT
CDR3 protein: CSVEESGRNTGELFF

J gene: TRBJ1-2
clone size: once
D gene: TRBD1
V gene: TRBV18
CDR3 DNA: TGTGCCAGCTCACAAGGGACAGAACCTAACTATGGCTACACCTTC
CDR3 protein: CASSQGTEPNYGYTF

J gene: TRBJ1-5
clone size: NA
D gene: NA
V gene: TRBV4-1
CDR3 DNA: TGCGCCAGCAGCCAAGTGTTCGGAGATTCCTATCAGCCCCAGCATTTT
CDR3 protein: CASSQVFGDSYQPQHF

J gene: TRBJ1-1
clone size: NA
D gene: NA
V gene: TRBV19
CDR3 DNA: TGTGCCAGTAGTGCCGGACAGTCCCCTCTGAACACTGAAGCTTTCTTT
CDR3 protein: CASSAGQSPLNTEAFF

J gene: TRBJ1-2
clone size: few
D gene: NA
V gene: TRBV29-1
CDR3 DNA: TGCAGCGTTGAAATTCAGGGGAGCTATGGCTACACCTTC
CDR3 protein: CSVEIQGSYGYTF

J gene: TRBJ2-7
clone size: NA
D gene: NA
V gene: TRBV6-1
CDR3 DNA: TGTGCCAGCAGTAGGGGACAACCCTACGAGCAGTACTTC
CDR3 protein: CASSRGQPYEQYF

J gene: TRBJ2-1
clone size: NA
D gene: TRBD1
V gene: TRBV2
CDR3 DNA: TGTGCCAGCAGGGGATCAGGGGGTAGATCGGGGAATGAGCAGTTCTTC
CDR3 protein: CASRGSGGRSGNEQFF

J gene: TRBJ1-4
clone size: few
D gene: NA
V gene: TRBV2
CDR3 DNA: TGTGCCAGTAATCGTAACGGCGGCCCCAATGAAAAACTGTTTTTT
CDR3 protein: CASNRNGGPNEKLFF

J gene: TRBJ2-7
clone size: NA
D gene: NA
V gene: TRBV6-5
CDR3 DNA: TGTGCCAGCAGTTACTCGGGGGGGCCCAACGAGCAGTACTTC
CDR3 protein: CASSYSGGPNEQYF

J gene: TRBJ1-5
clone size: few
D gene: NA
V gene: TRBV7-9
CDR3 DNA: TGTGCCAGCAGCTTAGGTCAGGGCTGGAGTCAGCCCCAGCATTTT
CDR3 protein: CASSLGQGWSQPQHF

J gene: TRBJ1-3
clone size: NA
D gene: NA
V gene: TRBV9
CDR3 DNA: TGTGCCAGCAGCGGAGGGACATCGCCTGGAAACACCATATATTTT
CDR3 protein: CASSGGTSPGNTIYF

J gene: TRBJ2-7
clone size: NA
D gene: TRBD2
V gene: TRBV10-3
CDR3 DNA: TGTGCCATCAGTGATCTGAGGACTAGCGGCTCCTACGAGCAGTACTTC
CDR3 protein: CAISDLRTSGSYEQYF

J gene: TRBJ2-1
clone size: NA
D gene: NA
V gene: TRBV5-1
CDR3 DNA: TGCGCCAGCAACGTGGGAGGAGGGAGGTCCATCTATGAGCAGTTCTTC
CDR3 protein: CASNVGGGRSIYEQFF

J gene: TRBJ2-7
clone size: NA
D gene: NA
V gene: TRBV5-5
CDR3 DNA: TGTGCCAGCAGCACAGGGTTCCACGAGCAGTACTTC
CDR3 protein: CASSTGFHEQYF

J gene: TRBJ2-7
clone size: NA
D gene: NA
V gene: TRBV21-1
CDR3 DNA: TGTGCCAGCAGCAAAGTTATTCAGGGGAGCTCCTACGAGCAGTACTTC
CDR3 protein: CASSKVIQGSSYEQYF

J gene: TRBJ2-1
clone size: once
D gene: TRBD2
V gene: TRBV27
CDR3 DNA: TGTGCCAGCACCAAACTAGCGGGAGCCTACAATGAGCAGTTCTTC
CDR3 protein: CASTKLAGAYNEQFF

J gene: TRBJ1-1
clone size: once
D gene: TRBD1
V gene: TRBV11-2
CDR3 DNA: TGTGCCAGCAGCGAGGGACAGACAATCATGAACACTGAAGCTTTCTTT
CDR3 protein: CASSEGQTIMNTEAFF

J gene: TRBJ1-4
clone size: NA
D gene: TRBD1
V gene: TRBV5-4
CDR3 DNA: TGTGCCAGCAGTCCGGGACAGGTGAATGAAAAACTGTTTTTT
CDR3 protein: CASSPGQVNEKLFF

J gene: TRBJ2-7
clone size: NA
D gene: TRBD2
V gene: TRBV14
CDR3 DNA: TGTGCCAGGGAGGTTCGGACTAGCGGGACGAGGGAGCAGTACTTC
CDR3 protein: CAREVRTSGTREQYF